The 2 T cell receptor beta chains presented below share a single source sample, sequenced in a study of T cell repertoires in cytomegalovirus infection. TCRdb re-called the reads through MiXCR, storing one row per CDR3 protein. The sample includes hundreds of thousands of distinct CDR3 sequences, around a third of them seen just once. The antigens for these receptors are not known. The sample here was cultured CD8+ T cells from PBMCs, taken from culture after CMV antigen stimulation. All receptors derive from a human donor in good health (CMV status not recorded). Some clones in this sample may be carry-over from other donors' samples.

This clonotype came up many times. The chain is built from TRBV7-8 and TRBJ1-4; TRBD1 matches 8 bases. The CDR3 covers 14 residues. The trim removed 5 bases at V and 8 bases at J, leaving 7 bases unmatched. CDR1 is SGHVS and CDR2 is FQNEAQ in the germline V gene. CDR3 sequence reads: CASSPDRAAEKLFF. The CDR3, as DNA: TGTGCCAGCAGCCCGGACAGGGCAGCGGAAAAACTGTTTTTT.

The V gene is TRBV12-3 or TRBV12-4, the J gene TRBJ1-2, with unresolved D. V was shortened by 3 bases and J by 5 bases, with 10 bases between the two germline ends. This CDR3 is 13 amino acids long. CDR3 sequence (DNA): TGTGCCAGCAGTTTTAGGGATATTTATGGCTACACCTTC. Translated: CASSFRDIYGYTF.